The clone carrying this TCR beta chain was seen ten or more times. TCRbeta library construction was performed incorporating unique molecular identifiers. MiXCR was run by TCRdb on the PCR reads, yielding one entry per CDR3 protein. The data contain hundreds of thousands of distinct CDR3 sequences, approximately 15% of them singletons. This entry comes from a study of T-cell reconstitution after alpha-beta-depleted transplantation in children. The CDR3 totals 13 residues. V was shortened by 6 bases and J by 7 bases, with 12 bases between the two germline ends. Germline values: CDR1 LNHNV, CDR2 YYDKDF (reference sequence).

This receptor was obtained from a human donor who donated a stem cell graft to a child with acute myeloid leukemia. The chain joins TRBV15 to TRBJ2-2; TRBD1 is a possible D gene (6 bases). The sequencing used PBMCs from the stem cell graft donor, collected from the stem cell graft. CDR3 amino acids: CATRDSRGGELFF. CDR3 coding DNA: TGTGCCACCAGGGACAGTCGCGGCGGGGAGCTGTTTTTT.